What follows are 12 T cell receptor beta chains derived from one specimen sequenced in a study of blood T cell repertoires in COVID-19. Clones were read by immunoSEQ multiplex PCR, and TCRdb kept only the in-frame ones, dropping some. The sample carries 110,000 or so clones, approximately 80% recorded once. The sequenced material came from peripheral blood. The receptors come from a man aged 80 or over with acute or convalescent COVID-19.

V usage is TRBV28 and J usage is TRBJ2-7, with D possibly matching TRBD2 (7 bases). Trimming cost V 6 bases and J 4 bases, with 25 bases left between them. Germline V gives CDR1 MDHEN, CDR2 SYDVKM. The CDR3 runs to 17 residues. CDR3 sequence reads: CASSWGGGGSMAYEQYF. CDR3 in DNA: TGTGCCAGCAGCTGGGGGGGCGGCGGGAGTATGGCTTACGAGCAGTACTTC. The entire variable domain, with the rest obtained from reference TRBV28 and TRBJ2-7, is as follows: DVKVTQSSRYLVKRTGEKVFLECVQDMDHENMFWYRQDPGLGLRLIYFSYDVKMKEKGDIPEGYSVSREKKERFSLILESASTNQTSMYLCASSWGGGGSMAYEQYFGPGTRLTVT.

The rearrangement joins TRBV19 to TRBJ2-1, with TRBD2 matching over 9 bases. CDR1 and CDR2 from the germline V gene are LNHDA and SQIVND (reference sequence). The CDR3 contains 16 residues. The J segment lost 5 bases and the V segment lost 3 bases, leaving 8 bases of the junction unmatched. The CDR3 DNA follows: TGTGCCAGTAGTATCTCTGGACTAGCGCTGAACAATGAGCAGTTCTTC. Translated, it gives CASSISGLALNNEQFF.

The rearrangement uses TRBV5-1 and TRBJ2-7; TRBD2 matches at 7 bases. The CDR3 is 14 residues long. The junction had 11 bases not matched to a gene; V was cut back by 7 bases and J by 4 bases. CDR1 and CDR2 (germline): SGHRS, YFSETQ. The CDR3 DNA reads as TGCGCCAGCCGCTACCGGGGGGACGGGTACGAGCAGTACTTC. It encodes CASRYRGDGYEQYF.

The CDR3: CSVEAFSNTEAFF. The CDR3 bases are TGCAGCGTTGAGGCTTTTTCAAACACTGAAGCTTTCTTT. The V and J genes are TRBV29-1 and TRBJ1-1, with D hard to call. Germline lookup yields CDR1 SQVTM and CDR2 ANQGSEA. The CDR3 is 13 residues long. With 3 bases removed from V and 2 bases from J, the gap between germline ends came to 10 bases. The full variable domain, rest sourced from reference TRBV29-1 and TRBJ1-1, is SAVISQKPSRDICQRGTSLTIQCQVDSQVTMMFWYRQQPGQSLTLIATANQGSEATYESGFVIDKFPISRPNLTFSTLTVSNMSPEDSSIYLCSVEAFSNTEAFFGQGTRLTVV.

The V call is TRBV5-1, the J call TRBJ1-3; D perhaps matches TRBD1 (5 bases). CDR3 length equals 16 residues. With 1 base removed from V and 0 bases from J, the gap between germline ends came to 11 bases. CDR1 SGHRS and CDR2 YFSETQ come from the germline V gene. CDR3 in DNA: TGCGCCAGCAGCTTGAAGCAGGGCTCCTCTGGAAACACCATATATTTT. It specifies CASSLKQGSSGNTIYF.

The rearrangement joins TRBV5-1 to TRBJ2-1, with 10 bases identical to TRBD2. V dropped 3 bases and J dropped 1; count of bases not matched to a gene: 19. CDR1 is SGHRS and CDR2 is YFSETQ in the germline V gene. There are 21 residues in the CDR3. The CDR3 nucleotides are TGCGCCAGCAGCTACACAGGGATTGTAAGCGGGAGGGCCATGTCCTACAATGAGCAGTTCTTC. Amino acids: CASSYTGIVSGRAMSYNEQFF. Based on the CDR3 plus reference TRBV5-1 and TRBJ2-1, the full variable domain is KAGVTQTPRYLIKTRGQQVTLSCSPISGHRSVSWYQQTPGQGLQFLFEYFSETQRNKGNFPGRFSGRQFSNSRSEMNVSTLELGDSALYLCASSYTGIVSGRAMSYNEQFFGPGTRLTVL.

The V and J genes are TRBV5-1 and TRBJ2-1; TRBD1 aligns across 8 bases. V trimming: 4 bases; J trimming: 4 bases; junction bases outside the gene matches: 4. CDR1 and CDR2 from the germline V gene are SGHRS and YFSETQ. The CDR3 sequence is 14 residues long. CDR3: CASSNGQGYNEQFF. CDR3 DNA sequence: TGCGCCAGCAGCAACGGACAGGGTTACAATGAGCAGTTCTTC.

V usage is TRBV5-1 and J usage is TRBJ1-1; no clear D gene. V gave up 4 bases and J gave up 4 bases, with 17 bases separating them. The CDR3 is 15 amino acids. CDR1 SGHRS and CDR2 YFSETQ come from the germline V gene. CDR3 sequence (DNA): TGCGCCAGCAGCCGAATTGGAATGGGGAGCACTGAAGCTTTCTTT. It specifies CASSRIGMGSTEAFF. Together with reference TRBV5-1 and TRBJ1-1, the CDR3 gives the full variable domain: KAGVTQTPRYLIKTRGQQVTLSCSPISGHRSVSWYQQTPGQGLQFLFEYFSETQRNKGNFPGRFSGRQFSNSRSEMNVSTLELGDSALYLCASSRIGMGSTEAFFGQGTRLTVV.

The V and J genes are TRBV27 and TRBJ2-3, with D possibly matching TRBD2 (5 bases). Trimming pared 0 bases from V and 5 bases from J, leaving 9 bases between. There are 14 residues in the CDR3. Germline V gene sequence: CDR1 MNHEY, CDR2 SMNVEV (reference sequence). CDR3 amino acids: CASSLSPAGDTQYF. DNA for the CDR3: TGTGCCAGCAGTTTATCGCCGGCGGGAGATACGCAGTATTTT.

CDR3 coding DNA: TGTGCCAGCAGTCCGGACCTCGGGACAGGTCCCAACTATGGCTACACCTTC. Translation: CASSPDLGTGPNYGYTF. The genes are TRBV5-4 and TRBJ1-2; TRBD1 agrees at 8 bases. Losses at the gene ends were 5 bases for V and 2 bases for J; bases not matched to a gene: 14. Germline CDR1 SGHNT, CDR2 YYREEE (reference sequence). This CDR3 region has 17 residues.

This clone was counted a few times. The gene calls are TRBV19 and TRBJ2-3; D unclear. V was pared by 4 bases and J by 6 bases, with 14 bases between. The CDR3 sequence is 14 residues long. Germline V lookup: CDR1 LNHDA, CDR2 SQIVND (reference sequence). The DNA for the CDR3 is TGTGCCAGTAGTACAGGTGCACCCATCGATACGCAGTATTTT. It specifies CASSTGAPIDTQYF.

The V gene is TRBV30, the J gene TRBJ2-2, with 7 bases lining up with TRBD1. The CDR3 sequence is 14 residues long. Unmatched junction bases numbered 4, after V lost 0 bases and J lost 6 bases. Germline loops: CDR1 GTSNPN, CDR2 SVGIG (reference sequence). In DNA form, the CDR3 reads TGTGCCTGGAGTGTACACAGGGGTCCCGGGGAGCTGTTTTTT. It yields the protein CAWSVHRGPGELFF.